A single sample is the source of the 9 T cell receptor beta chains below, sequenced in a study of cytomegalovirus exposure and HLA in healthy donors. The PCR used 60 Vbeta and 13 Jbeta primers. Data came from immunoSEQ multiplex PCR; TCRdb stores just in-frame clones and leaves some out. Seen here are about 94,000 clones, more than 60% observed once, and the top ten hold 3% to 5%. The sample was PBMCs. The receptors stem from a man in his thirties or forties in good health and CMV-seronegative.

In nucleotides, the CDR3 is TGTGCCATCAGTAATCGGGCTAGCGGTAGCACAGATACGCAGTATTTT. As protein: CAISNRASGSTDTQYF. The genes are TRBV10-3 and TRBJ2-3; 7 nucleotides align to TRBD2. V lost 5 bases, J lost 0 bases, and 8 bases stayed unmatched. There are 16 residues in the CDR3. Germline CDR1 ENHRY, CDR2 SYGVKD.

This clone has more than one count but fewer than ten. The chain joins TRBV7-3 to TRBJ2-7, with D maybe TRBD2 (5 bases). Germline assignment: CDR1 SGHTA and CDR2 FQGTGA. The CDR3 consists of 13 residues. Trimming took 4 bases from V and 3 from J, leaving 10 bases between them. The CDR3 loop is CASSSSPGYEQYF. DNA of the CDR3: TGTGCCAGCAGCTCTAGCCCAGGCTACGAGCAGTACTTC.

DNA for the CDR3: TGTGCCAGCAGCCCGGGGGGGTCCCTTAGGGATACGCAGTATTTT. This encodes CASSPGGSLRDTQYF. The chain uses TRBV9 and TRBJ2-3; TRBD2 matches at 8 bases. V dropped 4 bases and J dropped 6; count of bases not matched to a gene: 10. The length of the CDR3 is 15 residues. CDR1 and CDR2 (germline): SGDLS, YYNGEE. Full variable domain (remainder filled in from reference TRBV9 and TRBJ2-3): DSGVTQTPKHLITATGQRVTLRCSPRSGDLSVYWYQQSLDQGLQFLIQYYNGEERAKGNILERFSAQQFPDLHSELNLSSLELGDSALYFCASSPGGSLRDTQYFGPGTRLTVL.

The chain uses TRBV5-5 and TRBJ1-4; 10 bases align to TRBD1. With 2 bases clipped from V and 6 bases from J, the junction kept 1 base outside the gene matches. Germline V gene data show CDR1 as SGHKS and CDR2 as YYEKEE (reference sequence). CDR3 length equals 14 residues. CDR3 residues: CASSLGTGDEKLFF. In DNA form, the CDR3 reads TGTGCCAGCAGCTTAGGGACAGGGGATGAAAAACTGTTTTTT.

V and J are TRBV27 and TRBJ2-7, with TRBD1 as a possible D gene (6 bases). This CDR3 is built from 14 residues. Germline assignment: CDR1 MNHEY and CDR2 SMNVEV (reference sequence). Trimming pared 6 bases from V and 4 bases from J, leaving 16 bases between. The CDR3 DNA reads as TGTGCCAGCAGCCGGAAAGACAGGTCTTACGAGCAGTACTTC. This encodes CASSRKDRSYEQYF.

As DNA, the CDR3 is TGTGCCATCAGTGCGGTTAGCGGGGGGGCCAATGAGCAGTTCTTC. Its protein is CAISAVSGGANEQFF. The V and J genes are TRBV10-3 and TRBJ2-1; TRBD2 agrees at 11 bases. V dropped 4 bases and J dropped 6; count of bases not matched to a gene: 5. This CDR3 is built from 15 residues. Germline assignment: CDR1 ENHRY and CDR2 SYGVKD.

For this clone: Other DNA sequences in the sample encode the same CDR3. Written as DNA, the CDR3 is TGCGCCAGCAGCTTGACAGGGGCCTACGAGCAGTACTTC. The encoded protein is CASSLTGAYEQYF. V gene TRBV5-1 combines with J gene TRBJ2-7; TRBD1 matches 7 bases. CDR3 size: 13 residues. CDR1 and CDR2 (germline): SGHRS, YFSETQ. With 1 base clipped from V and 2 bases from J, the junction kept 0 bases outside the gene matches.

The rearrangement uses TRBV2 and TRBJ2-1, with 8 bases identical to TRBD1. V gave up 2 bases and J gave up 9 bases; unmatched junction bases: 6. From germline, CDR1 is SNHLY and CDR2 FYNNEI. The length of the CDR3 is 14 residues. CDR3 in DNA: TGTGCCAGCAGTGAACATGCAGGGGGCCGTGAGCAGTTCTTC. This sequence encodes CASSEHAGGREQFF.

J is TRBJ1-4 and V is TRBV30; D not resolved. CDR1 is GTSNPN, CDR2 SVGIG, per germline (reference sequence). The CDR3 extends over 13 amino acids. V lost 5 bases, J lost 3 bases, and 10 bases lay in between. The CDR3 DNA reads TGTGCCTGGTCAAGAGGCTCTAATGAAAAACTGTTTTTT. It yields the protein CAWSRGSNEKLFF.